This T cell receptor beta chain was sequenced for a study of breast tumors, draining lymph nodes, adjacent tissues. TCRdb fed the multiplex PCR reads into MiXCR, producing one record per CDR3 protein. The sample consists of roughly 86,000 distinct CDR3 sequences, roughly a fifth of them appearing once. Whole-study findings and limits: Tumor T cell lymph node origin was a supported hypothesis, not proven.

Samples came from axillary lymph nodes draining the breast cancer. This clonotype was seen more than once but under ten times. Its antigen is not known. A read error may explain this, as a much larger clone is one base away. Specimen: axillary lymph node tissue. The receptor was derived from a female donor with breast cancer. Some clones in this sample may be carry-over from other donors' samples.

The CDR3 sequence is CASSLAAETQYF. DNA of the CDR3: TGTGCCAGCAGCTTGGCGGCTGAGACCCAGTACTTC. The chain couples TRBV7-9 to TRBJ2-5; no reliable D call. CDR1 and CDR2 (germline): SEHNR, FQNEAQ (reference sequence). The V gene lost 3 bases and the J gene lost 5 bases, with 7 bases spanning the gap. The CDR3 spans 12 residues. Full variable domain (missing parts from reference TRBV7-9 and TRBJ2-5): DTGVSQNPRHKITKRGQNVTFRCDPISEHNRLYWYRQTLGQGPEFLTYFQNEAQLEKSRLLSDRFSAERPKGSFSTLEIQRTEQGDSAMYLCASSLAAETQYFGPGTRLLVL.